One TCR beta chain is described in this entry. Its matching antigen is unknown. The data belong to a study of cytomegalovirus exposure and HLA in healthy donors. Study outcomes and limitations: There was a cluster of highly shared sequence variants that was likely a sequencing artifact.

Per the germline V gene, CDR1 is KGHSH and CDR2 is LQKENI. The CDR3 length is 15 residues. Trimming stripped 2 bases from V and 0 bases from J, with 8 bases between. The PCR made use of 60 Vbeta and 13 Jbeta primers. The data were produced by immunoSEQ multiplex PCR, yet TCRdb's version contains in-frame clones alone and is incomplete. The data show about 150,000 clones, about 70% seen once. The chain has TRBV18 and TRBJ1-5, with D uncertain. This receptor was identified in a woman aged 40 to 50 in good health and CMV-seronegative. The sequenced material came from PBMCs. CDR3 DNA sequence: TGTGCCAGCTCACCAAGGCGGTATAGCAATCAGCCCCAGCATTTT. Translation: CASSPRRYSNQPQHF.